Listed below are T cell receptor beta chains from one sample, sequenced in a study of cytomegalovirus exposure and HLA in healthy donors. The protocol was immunoSEQ multiplex PCR, while the TCRdb copy is restricted to in-frame clones and leaves out a portion. The sample has 160,000 or so clones, 70% to 80% seen once. Sequencing was done on a sample of PBMCs. The receptors shown here come from a young man in good health and CMV-seropositive. Each CDR3 is given with its conserved first and last residue. D genes are given only for firm matches. Size is omitted from some rows. Given values are once, few, many or a class for expanded clones.

V,D,size,J,CDR3,DNA
TRBV7-4,TRBD2,few,TRBJ2-1,CARGGDYNEQFF,TGTGCCAGGGGGGGGGATTACAATGAGCAGTTCTTC
TRBV5-6,-,-,TRBJ2-7,CASSRTGDSYEQYF,TGTGCCAGCAGCAGGACCGGGGACTCCTACGAGCAGTACTTC
TRBV9,-,few,TRBJ2-3,CASSVDVARGSDTQYF,TGTGCCAGCAGCGTAGATGTAGCGCGGGGATCAGATACGCAGTATTTT
TRBV5-1,-,-,TRBJ1-1,CASSEKPGQATEAFF,TGCGCCAGCAGCGAAAAACCGGGACAAGCAACTGAAGCTTTCTTT
TRBV6-5,TRBD1,-,TRBJ2-7,CASSWGQGYEQHF,TGTGCCAGCAGTTGGGGACAGGGATACGAGCAGCACTTC
TRBV28,TRBD1,few,TRBJ2-7,CASGDRLTYEQYF,TGTGCCAGCGGGGACAGGCTAACCTACGAGCAGTACTTC
TRBV28,TRBD1,-,TRBJ2-7,CASRGQGYYEQYF,TGTGCCAGCAGAGGACAGGGGTACTACGAGCAGTACTTC
TRBV18,TRBD1,-,TRBJ1-2,CASSPGQLHTNYGYTF,TGTGCCAGCTCACCGGGACAGCTGCACACTAACTATGGCTACACCTTC
TRBV9,-,-,TRBJ2-3,CASSSPGGSTDTQYF,TGTGCCAGCAGCTCACCAGGGGGGAGCACAGATACGCAGTATTTT
TRBV15,-,-,TRBJ2-1,CATSRDPQTSPNEQFF,TGTGCCACCAGCAGAGATCCACAAACTAGCCCCAATGAGCAGTTCTTC
TRBV4-3,-,-,TRBJ2-2,CASSRSEANTGELFF,TGCGCCAGCAGCCGCTCTGAGGCGAACACCGGGGAGCTGTTTTTT
TRBV6-1,-,-,TRBJ1-6,CASCEVRNSPLHF,TGTGCCAGTTGTGAGGTCCGTAATTCACCCCTCCACTTT
TRBV10-1,-,-,TRBJ2-3,CASSELAGARRDTQYF,TGCGCCAGCAGTGAGCTGGCGGGGGCACGGAGAGATACGCAGTATTTT
TRBV14,-,-,TRBJ1-5,CASSQDPRGPQHF,TGTGCCAGCAGCCAAGACCCTCGAGGGCCCCAGCATTTT
TRBV15,TRBD2,-,TRBJ2-7,CATSRDRSSGDLEQYF,TGTGCCACCAGCAGAGATCGGTCTAGCGGGGATCTCGAGCAGTACTTC
TRBV2,TRBD1,-,TRBJ2-7,CASSGTGSGSEQYF,TGTGCCAGCAGTGGGACAGGGTCAGGGTCCGAGCAGTACTTC
TRBV7-2,-,-,TRBJ2-7,CASSPGSGGREEQYF,TGTGCCAGCAGCCCCGGTTCCGGGGGGCGGGAGGAGCAGTACTTC
TRBV2,-,-,TRBJ2-7,CASSVSSYEQYF,TGTGCCAGCAGTGTCAGCTCCTACGAGCAGTACTTC
TRBV30,TRBD1,-,TRBJ1-1,CAWRSPRGLTTEAFF,TGTGCCTGGAGGTCTCCGAGGGGGCTTACCACTGAAGCTTTCTTT
TRBV19,TRBD1,-,TRBJ2-7,CASSPQGSNYEQYF,TGTGCCAGTAGTCCACAGGGGTCCAACTACGAGCAGTACTTC
TRBV30,-,-,TRBJ1-3,CAWADLGRNTIYF,TGTGCCTGGGCGGACTTGGGGAGAAACACCATATATTTT
TRBV9,-,-,TRBJ1-1,CASSAVPGSTEAFF,TGTGCCAGCAGCGCCGTACCGGGGAGCACTGAAGCTTTCTTT
TRBV30,TRBD1,-,TRBJ1-1,CAWSRDSGTEAFF,TGTGCCTGGAGTCGGGACAGCGGCACTGAAGCTTTCTTT
TRBV5-1,TRBD1,-,TRBJ2-5,CASSLVAGGAGTQYF,TGCGCCAGCAGCTTGGTGGCAGGGGGCGCGGGGACCCAGTACTTC
TRBV28,-,-,TRBJ2-1,CASFGYEGGYNEQFF,TGTGCCAGCTTCGGCTACGAAGGCGGTTACAATGAGCAGTTCTTC
TRBV5-1,TRBD1,-,TRBJ2-7,CASKSGTGDEQYF,TGCGCCAGCAAGTCCGGGACAGGGGACGAGCAGTACTTC
TRBV13,-,-,TRBJ1-6,CASSPRGGNSPLHF,TGTGCCAGCAGCCCCCGGGGTGGGAATTCACCCCTCCACTTT
TRBV29-1,-,once,TRBJ1-1,CSVVQVNTEAFF,TGCAGCGTTGTCCAGGTGAACACTGAAGCTTTCTTT
TRBV7-9,-,-,TRBJ2-4,CTSSRGGDIQYF,TGTACCAGCAGCCGAGGGGGAGACATTCAGTACTTC
TRBV15,TRBD1,-,TRBJ1-2,CATSRDRGQSYGYTF,TGTGCCACCAGCAGAGATCGGGGACAGTCATATGGCTACACCTTC
TRBV27,-,-,TRBJ2-1,CASSLSVHSYNEQFF,TGTGCCAGCAGTTTATCGGTACATTCCTACAATGAGCAGTTCTTC
TRBV2,-,few,TRBJ1-5,CASSDDGIQPQHF,TGTGCCAGCAGTGACGACGGGATCCAGCCCCAGCATTTT
TRBV7-3,TRBD1,-,TRBJ2-3,CASSLIGGQDTQYF,TGTGCCAGCAGCTTAATAGGGGGCCAAGATACGCAGTATTTT
TRBV9,-,once,TRBJ1-1,CASSAHAQANTEAFF,TGTGCCAGCAGCGCGCATGCGCAGGCCAACACTGAAGCTTTCTTT
TRBV6-5,TRBD1,few,TRBJ1-1,CASRPPGQGGKAFF,TGTGCCAGCAGGCCTCCGGGACAGGGTGGGAAGGCTTTCTTT
TRBV27,TRBD1,-,TRBJ1-4,CASRDRQYSTNEKLFF,TGTGCCAGCCGGGACAGGCAATATTCAACTAATGAAAAACTGTTTTTT
TRBV2,TRBD1,-,TRBJ2-3,CASSVRTGGTDTQYF,TGTGCCAGCAGTGTTAGGACAGGGGGCACAGATACGCAGTATTTT